A single sample gave rise to the 32 T cell receptor beta chains below, sequenced in a study of blood T cell repertoires in COVID-19. Sequenced by immunoSEQ multiplex PCR; TCRdb stores in-frame clones only, minus some. This sample has hundreds of thousands of clones; 70% to 90% occur once, and the top ten carry 0.7% to 0.85%. The sequencing input was peripheral blood. All receptors derive from a man between 18 and 35 years old with COVID-19, enrolled during active disease.

This clone was counted a single time. This chain uses TRBV20-1 with TRBJ2-3; 11 nucleotides agree with TRBD2. CDR1 is DFQATT, CDR2 SNEGSKA, per germline (reference sequence). V dropped 3 bases and J dropped 6; count of bases not matched to a gene: 11. CDR3 length: 16 residues. Written as DNA, the CDR3 is TGCAGTGCTAGTAGCCTAGCGGGAGGTCACCCCGATACGCAGTATTTT. As protein: CSASSLAGGHPDTQYF.

V is TRBV6-5 and J is TRBJ1-6, with 7 nucleotides matching TRBD1. CDR1 and CDR2 from the germline V gene are MNHEY and SVGAGI. This CDR3 region has 14 residues. The trim removed 6 bases at V and 7 bases at J, leaving 6 bases unmatched. CDR3 residues: CASRVTGDNSPLHF. In nucleotides, the CDR3 is TGTGCCAGCAGGGTCACAGGGGACAATTCACCCCTCCACTTT.

This chain links TRBV19 with TRBJ2-7; 11 bases are a match to TRBD2. J gave up 2 bases and V 5 bases, and 5 bases lay outside the gene matches. From germline, CDR1 is LNHDA and CDR2 SQIVND (reference sequence). This CDR3 spans 15 amino acids. The DNA for the CDR3 is TGTGCCAGTAGTGTAGGGACTAGCGGTACCTACGAGCAGTACTTC. Translating gives CASSVGTSGTYEQYF.

This clone was seen a few times. The chain joins TRBV12-5 to TRBJ2-1; 7 nucleotides align to TRBD2. The CDR3 sequence is 16 residues long. Trimming cost V 7 bases and J 9 bases; bases outside gene matches: 18. The germline CDR1 and CDR2 sequences are LGHNT and FRNRAP. The CDR3 loop reads CASVNVYVAGVGEQFF. Here the CDR3 DNA reads TGTGCTAGTGTGAATGTGTATGTGGCGGGAGTGGGTGAGCAGTTCTTC. The full variable domain, in which reference TRBV12-5 and TRBJ2-1 provide the parts outside the CDR3, is DARVTQTPRHKVTEMGQEVTMRCQPILGHNTVFWYRQTMMQGLELLAYFRNRAPLDDSGMPKDRFSAEMPDATLATLKIQPSEPRDSAVYFCASVNVYVAGVGEQFFGPGTRLTVL.

The chain employs TRBV4-1 and TRBJ2-3; 8 bases are a match to TRBD2. The V and J ends lost 3 bases and 2 bases, in that order; junction bases with no gene match: 10. The CDR3 runs 17 residues. CDR1 and CDR2 (germline): MGHRA, YSYEKL. The DNA of the CDR3 is TGCGCCAGCAGCCAGGGCGGAGGGCGGGGGGCCACAGATACGCAGTATTTT. It translates to CASSQGGGRGATDTQYF.

This chain connects TRBV3-1 (or the pseudogene TRBV3-2) to TRBJ2-3; 7 bases line up with TRBD2. Germline CDR1 and CDR2: LGHDT and YNNKEL (reference sequence). This CDR3 is built from 16 residues. The J segment lost 3 bases and the V segment lost 4 bases, leaving 10 bases of the junction unmatched. The CDR3 reads CASSPEVGRVTDTQYF. CDR3 sequence (DNA): TGTGCCAGCAGCCCGGAGGTGGGGAGGGTGACAGATACGCAGTATTTT.

In nucleotides, the CDR3 is TGTGCCAGCAGTTTATATAGAAGCAACGTTGAGCAGTTCTTC. This gives the protein CASSLYRSNVEQFF. The gene calls are TRBV27 and TRBJ2-1; D is undetermined. Per germline, CDR1 MNHEY and CDR2 SMNVEV (reference sequence). V shed 1 base and J shed 9 bases, with 13 bases lying between them. This CDR3 is built from 14 residues.

The chain carries TRBV12-5 and TRBJ1-4, with 8 nucleotides matching TRBD1. CDR1 is LGHNT and CDR2 is FRNRAP in the germline V gene. After removal of 4 bases from V and 9 bases from J, the junction contained 13 bases not matched to a gene. The CDR3 extends over 16 amino acids. The CDR3 loop reads CASGSPYRGTEKKLFF. In DNA form, the CDR3 reads TGTGCTAGTGGTTCGCCTTACAGGGGGACGGAGAAAAAACTGTTTTTT.

This rearrangement joins TRBV2 to TRBJ1-3; unclear D gene. V gave up 9 bases and J gave up 0 bases, with 18 bases separating them. The CDR3 contains 16 residues. Germline loops: CDR1 SNHLY, CDR2 FYNNEI. CDR3 sequence reads: CASMRTRGNSGNTIYF. CDR3 nucleotides: TGTGCCAGTATGCGGACGAGAGGGAACTCTGGAAACACCATATATTTT. Looking up the rest from reference TRBV2 and TRBJ1-3 gives the full variable domain: EPEVTQTPSHQVTQMGQEVILRCVPISNHLYFYWYRQILGQKVEFLVSFYNNEISEKSEIFDDQFSVERPDGSNFTLKIRSTKLEDSAMYFCASMRTRGNSGNTIYFGEGSWLTVV.

The chain couples TRBV24-1 to TRBJ2-3; possibly TRBD2 for D (6 bases). The germline V and J ends were trimmed by 4 bases and 3 bases, with 10 bases remaining between them. The length of the CDR3 is 14 residues. Germline V gene sequence: CDR1 KGHDR, CDR2 SFDVKD. The CDR3 coding sequence is TGTGCCACCAGTGACCCTGCGGGGACAGATACGCAGTATTTT. Translated: CATSDPAGTDTQYF.

The rearrangement uses TRBV19 and TRBJ1-4; TRBD1 might be the D (5 bases). This CDR3 region has 15 residues. The germline V and J ends were trimmed by 3 bases and 8 bases, with 16 bases remaining between them. Germline assignment: CDR1 LNHDA and CDR2 SQIVND (reference sequence). This chain's CDR3 is CASSILPTAEEKLFF. CDR3 DNA sequence: TGTGCCAGTAGTATCCTCCCGACAGCTGAAGAAAAACTGTTTTTT. The full variable domain, rest sourced from reference TRBV19 and TRBJ1-4, is DGGITQSPKYLFRKEGQNVTLSCEQNLNHDAMYWYRQDPGQGLRLIYYSQIVNDFQKGDIAEGYSVSREKKESFPLTVTSAQKNPTAFYLCASSILPTAEEKLFFGSGTQLSVL.

To note about this clone: The same CDR3 is also encoded by other DNA sequences in this sample. This rearrangement joins TRBV18 to TRBJ2-7; 8 nucleotides align to TRBD1. This CDR3 has 14 amino acids. Trimming removed 3 bases from V and 3 bases from J; junction bases left unmatched: 4. CDR1 KGHSH and CDR2 LQKENI come from the germline V gene. CDR3 region: CASSPGQGDYEQYF. CDR3 sequence (DNA): TGTGCCAGCTCACCCGGACAGGGAGACTACGAGCAGTACTTC.

The chain links TRBV14 to TRBJ1-2; perhaps TRBD1 as D (6 bases). The CDR3 covers 13 residues. V was pared by 4 bases and J by 8 bases, with 14 bases between. Germline CDR1 reads SGHDN; CDR2 reads FVKESK. CDR3 sequence reads: CASSPRGYDGYTF. Written as DNA, the CDR3 is TGTGCCAGCAGCCCCAGGGGCTACGACGGCTACACCTTC.

The chain carries TRBV7-8 and TRBJ1-4, with D unclear. The CDR3 covers 15 residues. In germline, CDR1 is SGHVS, CDR2 FQNEAQ. V was trimmed by 7 bases and J by 5 bases, leaving 17 bases between them. CDR3 residues: CASTPRAGLNEKLFF. The CDR3 region has the DNA TGTGCCAGCACCCCGAGGGCAGGACTAAATGAAAAACTGTTTTTT.

The rearrangement joins TRBV9 to TRBJ2-5; D might be TRBD2 (5 bases). V was cut by 0 bases and J by 5 bases, with 14 bases left in between. This CDR3 region has 15 residues. Germline CDR1 and CDR2: SGDLS and YYNGEE. The CDR3 sequence: CASSVGWGEHETQYF. In nucleotides, the CDR3 is TGTGCCAGCAGCGTAGGTTGGGGAGAGCACGAGACCCAGTACTTC.

V and J are TRBV19 and TRBJ2-2; TRBD2 matches at 7 bases. The germline CDR1 and CDR2 sequences are LNHDA and SQIVND (reference sequence). Unmatched junction bases numbered 15, after V lost 5 bases and J lost 6 bases. There are 17 residues in the CDR3. The CDR3 loop reads CASSDSKQGLLSGELFF. CDR3 nucleotide sequence: TGTGCCAGTAGTGATTCCAAGCAGGGACTACTGTCCGGGGAGCTGTTTTTT.

The V gene is TRBV7-2, the J gene TRBJ2-3; 8 bases are a match to TRBD2. Germline-derived CDR1 and CDR2 are SGHTA and FQGNSA. CDR3 length equals 13 residues. V shed 5 bases, J shed 7 bases, and the junction held 5 bases outside the gene matches. In nucleotides, the CDR3 is TGTGCCAGCAGCCTTAGCGGGACGAATACGCAGTATTTT. The encoded protein is CASSLSGTNTQYF.

This clone has more than one count but fewer than ten. The J gene is TRBJ2-7, the V gene TRBV4-1, with TRBD2 as a possible D gene (6 bases). Trimming removed 3 bases from V and 7 bases from J, with 22 bases in between. CDR1 is MGHRA, CDR2 YSYEKL, per germline. The CDR3 runs to 16 residues. CDR3 protein: CASSQSGGTGAGEQYF. CDR3 in DNA: TGCGCCAGCAGCCAGTCCGGAGGGACTGGGGCGGGGGAGCAGTACTTC.

The chain joins TRBV7-8 to TRBJ2-1; 11 nucleotides agree with TRBD1. The germline gives CDR1 SGHVS, CDR2 FQNEAQ. The CDR3 spans 19 residues. V gave up 3 bases and J gave up 3 bases; unmatched junction bases: 13. The CDR3 here is CASSFPGTGGVSIYNEQFF. CDR3 DNA sequence: TGTGCCAGCAGCTTTCCCGGGACAGGGGGGGTCTCAATCTACAATGAGCAGTTCTTC.

The chain uses TRBV30 and TRBJ2-5; D remains unclear. From germline, CDR1 is GTSNPN and CDR2 SVGIG (reference sequence). V was trimmed by 0 bases and J by 1 base, leaving 12 bases between them. This CDR3 region has 15 residues. The CDR3 DNA is TGTGCCTGGAGTGTATCATTGGCAGTCCAAGAGACCCAGTACTTC. Protein sequence: CAWSVSLAVQETQYF.

This chain links TRBV18 with TRBJ2-4; 7 nucleotides align to TRBD1. CDR1 and CDR2 (germline): KGHSH, LQKENI. V was clipped by 4 bases and J by 1 base; unmatched bases: 7. The CDR3 length is 16 residues. CDR3 amino acids: CASSRQGGVAKNIQYF. CDR3 DNA: TGTGCCAGCTCACGACAGGGTGGAGTGGCCAAAAACATTCAGTACTTC.

This rearrangement joins TRBV5-6 to TRBJ2-5, with TRBD2 matching over 14 bases. This CDR3 has 18 amino acids. In germline, CDR1 is SGHDT, CDR2 YYEEEE. The junction had 11 bases not matched to a gene; V was cut back by 2 bases and J by 5 bases. The CDR3 DNA is TGTGCCAGCAGCTTCTACTCCGGGACTAGCGGGAGTGTGGAGACCCAGTACTTC. Protein sequence: CASSFYSGTSGSVETQYF.

The rearrangement links TRBV3-1 (or the pseudogene TRBV3-2) to TRBJ2-7; the match to TRBD1 covers 8 bases. The germline gives CDR1 LGHDT, CDR2 YNNKEL (reference sequence). J gave up 0 bases and V 5 bases, and 9 bases lay outside the gene matches. This CDR3 comprises 16 residues. CDR3 sequence: CASSYTRTGTSYEQYF. The CDR3 DNA reads TGTGCCAGCAGCTATACCAGGACAGGGACCTCCTACGAGCAGTACTTC.

The chain couples TRBV6-5 to TRBJ1-3; possible D gene TRBD1, 5 bases. The germline gives CDR1 MNHEY, CDR2 SVGAGI. Trimming removed 0 bases at V and 0 bases at J, with 9 bases between. The CDR3 has 16 amino acids. The CDR3 sequence: CASSYSKGRSGNTIYF. The CDR3, as DNA: TGTGCCAGCAGTTACTCGAAGGGGCGCTCTGGAAACACCATATATTTT.

The chain carries TRBV18 and TRBJ2-6; no firm D call. Germline assignment: CDR1 KGHSH and CDR2 LQKENI. The germline V and J ends were trimmed by 2 bases and 0 bases, with 11 bases remaining between them. The CDR3 sequence is 17 residues long. In DNA form, the CDR3 reads TGTGCCAGCTCACCAGGTTCCCTAATCTCTGGGGCCAACGTCCTGACTTTC. Its protein is CASSPGSLISGANVLTF.

This clone was observed a single time. V is TRBV7-8 and J is TRBJ1-2; D is perhaps TRBD1 (6 bases). Germline assignment: CDR1 SGHVS and CDR2 FQNEAQ. The ends were cut back, 5 bases at V and 0 bases at J, with 13 bases in the middle. The CDR3 sequence is 15 residues long. CDR3 sequence (DNA): TGTGCCAGCAGCGACTTAGACAGGCCTAACTATGGCTACACCTTC. It specifies CASSDLDRPNYGYTF.

The chain combines TRBV27 with TRBJ2-7, with 9 bases matching TRBD1. The CDR3 covers 13 residues. The J segment lost 6 bases and the V segment lost 6 bases, leaving 6 bases of the junction unmatched. Looked up from germline, CDR1 is MNHEY and CDR2 is SMNVEV (reference sequence). The CDR3 spells CASRGTGRREQYF. Here the CDR3 DNA reads TGTGCCAGCAGAGGGACAGGGCGTCGCGAGCAGTACTTC.

The chain couples TRBV2 to TRBJ2-1; D possibly corresponds to TRBD2 (5 bases). Trimming removed 4 bases from V and 3 bases from J, with 16 bases in between. This CDR3 region has 16 residues. Germline V gene sequence: CDR1 SNHLY, CDR2 FYNNEI. The CDR3 region has the DNA TGTGCCAGCAGTGGACGCTCGGAGCGGAACTACAATGAGCAGTTCTTC. Residues: CASSGRSERNYNEQFF.

This clone appeared once. The rearrangement uses TRBV6-5 and TRBJ1-5; a possible D gene is TRBD1 (6 bases). Trimming took off 11 bases at V and 0 bases at J, with 11 bases between the two ends. This CDR3 has 13 amino acids. Germline V gives CDR1 MNHEY, CDR2 SVGAGI. The CDR3 loop is CAGGLYSNQPQHF. The CDR3 DNA sequence: TGTGCCGGGGGCTTATATAGCAATCAGCCCCAGCATTTT.

The chain is built from TRBV4-2 and TRBJ2-1; D uncertain. Germline CDR1 and CDR2: LGHNA and YNFKEQ. This CDR3 region has 11 residues. Trimming took 1 base from V and 12 from J, leaving 7 bases between them. The CDR3 region is CASSQGSGQFF. The CDR3 coding sequence is TGTGCCAGCAGCCAAGGTAGTGGGCAGTTCTTC.

The J gene is TRBJ2-1, the V gene TRBV5-4, with TRBD2 matching 10 bases. This CDR3 contains 15 residues. Germline CDR1 is SGHNT and CDR2 is YYREEE (reference sequence). Losses at the gene ends were 1 base for V and 8 bases for J; bases not matched to a gene: 6. CDR3 DNA: TGTGCCAGCAGCTTGCGAGCGGGGGGGATTTATGAGCAGTTCTTC. Translation: CASSLRAGGIYEQFF. The full variable domain, with the rest looked up from reference TRBV5-4 and TRBJ2-1, is ETGVTQSPTHLIKTRGQQVTLRCSSQSGHNTVSWYQQALGQGPQFIFQYYREEENGRGNFPPRFSGLQFPNYSSELNVNALELDDSALYLCASSLRAGGIYEQFFGPGTRLTVL.

V and J are TRBV5-1 and TRBJ1-2; unclear D gene. V was shortened by 0 bases and J by 2 bases, with 11 bases between the two germline ends. Germline-derived CDR1 and CDR2 are SGHRS and YFSETQ. This CDR3 has 15 amino acids. For the CDR3, the DNA is TGCGCCAGCAGCTTGGACGGTACGGAGAACTATGGCTACACCTTC. Translation: CASSLDGTENYGYTF.